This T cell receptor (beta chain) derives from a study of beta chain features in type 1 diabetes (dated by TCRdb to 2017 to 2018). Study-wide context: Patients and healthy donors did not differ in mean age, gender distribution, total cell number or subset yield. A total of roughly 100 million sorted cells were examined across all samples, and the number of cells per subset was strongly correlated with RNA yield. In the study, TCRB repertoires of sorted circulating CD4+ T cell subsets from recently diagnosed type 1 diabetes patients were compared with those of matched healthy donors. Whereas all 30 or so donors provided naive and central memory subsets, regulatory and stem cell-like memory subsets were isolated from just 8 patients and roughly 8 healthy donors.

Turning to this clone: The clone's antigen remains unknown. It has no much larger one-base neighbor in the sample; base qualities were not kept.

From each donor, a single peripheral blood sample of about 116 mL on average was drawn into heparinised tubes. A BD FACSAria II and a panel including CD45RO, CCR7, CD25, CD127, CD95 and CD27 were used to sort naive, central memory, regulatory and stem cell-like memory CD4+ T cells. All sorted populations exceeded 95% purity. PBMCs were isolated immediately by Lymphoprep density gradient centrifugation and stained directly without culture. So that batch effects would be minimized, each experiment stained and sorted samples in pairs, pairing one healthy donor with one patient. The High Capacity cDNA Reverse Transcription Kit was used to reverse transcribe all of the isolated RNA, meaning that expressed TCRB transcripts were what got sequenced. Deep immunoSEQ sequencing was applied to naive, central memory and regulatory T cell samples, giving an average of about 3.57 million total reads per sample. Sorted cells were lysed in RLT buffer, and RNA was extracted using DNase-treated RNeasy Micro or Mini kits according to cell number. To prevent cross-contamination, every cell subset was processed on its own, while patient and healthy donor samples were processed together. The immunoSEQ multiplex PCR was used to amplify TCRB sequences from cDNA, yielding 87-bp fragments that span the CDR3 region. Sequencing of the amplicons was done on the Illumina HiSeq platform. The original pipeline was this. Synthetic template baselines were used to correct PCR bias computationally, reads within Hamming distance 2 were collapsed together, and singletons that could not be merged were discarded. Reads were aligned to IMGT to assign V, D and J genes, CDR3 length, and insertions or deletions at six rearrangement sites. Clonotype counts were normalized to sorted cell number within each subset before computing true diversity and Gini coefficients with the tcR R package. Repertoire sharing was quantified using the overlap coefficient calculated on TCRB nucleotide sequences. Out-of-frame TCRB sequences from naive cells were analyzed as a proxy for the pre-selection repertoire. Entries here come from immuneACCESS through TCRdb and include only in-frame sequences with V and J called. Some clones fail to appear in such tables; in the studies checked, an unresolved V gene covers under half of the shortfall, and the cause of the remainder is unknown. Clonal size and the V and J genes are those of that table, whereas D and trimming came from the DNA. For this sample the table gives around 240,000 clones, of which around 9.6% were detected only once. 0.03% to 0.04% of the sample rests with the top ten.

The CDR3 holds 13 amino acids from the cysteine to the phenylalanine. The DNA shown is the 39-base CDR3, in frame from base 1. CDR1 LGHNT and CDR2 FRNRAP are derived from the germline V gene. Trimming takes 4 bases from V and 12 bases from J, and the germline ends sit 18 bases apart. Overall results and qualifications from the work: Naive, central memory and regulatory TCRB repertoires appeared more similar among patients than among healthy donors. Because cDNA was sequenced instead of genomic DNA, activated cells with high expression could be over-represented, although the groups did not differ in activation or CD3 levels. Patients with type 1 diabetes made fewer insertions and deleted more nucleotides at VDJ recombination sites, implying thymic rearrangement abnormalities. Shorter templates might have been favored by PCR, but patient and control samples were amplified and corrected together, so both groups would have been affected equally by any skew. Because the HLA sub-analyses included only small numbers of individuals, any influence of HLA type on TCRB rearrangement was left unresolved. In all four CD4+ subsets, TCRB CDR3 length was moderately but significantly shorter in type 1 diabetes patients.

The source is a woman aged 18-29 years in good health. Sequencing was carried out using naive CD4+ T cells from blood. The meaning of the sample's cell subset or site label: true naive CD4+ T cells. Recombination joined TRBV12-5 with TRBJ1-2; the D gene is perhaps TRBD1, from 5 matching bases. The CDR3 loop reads CASGSVPGGDNTF. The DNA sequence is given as TGTGCTAGTGGTTCAGTTCCCGGGGGAGACAACACCTTC. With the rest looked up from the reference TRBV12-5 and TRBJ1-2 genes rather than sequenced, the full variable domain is DARVTQTPRHKVTEMGQEVTMRCQPILGHNTVFWYRQTMMQGLELLAYFRNRAPLDDSGMPKDRFSAEMPDATLATLKIQPSEPRDSAVYFCASGSVPGGDNTFGSGTRLTVV.